This entry lists 11 T cell receptor beta chains sequenced from one sample in a study of T cell repertoires in cytomegalovirus infection. TCRdb passed the reads through MiXCR, listing each CDR3 protein once. In the table there are almost 500,000 distinct CDR3 sequences, over 9% of which are singletons. The specimen was PBMCs. The receptors originated from a human donor in good health (CMV status not recorded). Some clones in this sample may be carry-over from other donors' samples.

This clonotype has just a few counts. The chain combines TRBV18 with TRBJ2-1; D might be TRBD1 (5 bases). Germline-derived CDR1 and CDR2 are KGHSH and LQKENI. V dropped 1 base and J dropped 6 bases, with 13 bases sitting between them. CDR3 size: 15 residues. The CDR3 nucleotides read TGTGCCAGCTCACCACAGAGAGACAGCTTCAATGAGCAGTTCTTC. Amino acid sequence: CASSPQRDSFNEQFF.

This clonotype was counted many times. The CDR3: CASSLGQLYGYTF. DNA of the CDR3: TGTGCCAGCAGCTTGGGACAGCTCTATGGCTACACCTTC. The V call is TRBV7-9, the J call TRBJ1-2, with 7 bases matching TRBD1. V dropped 3 bases and J dropped 4; count of bases not matched to a gene: 2. Looked up from germline, CDR1 is SEHNR and CDR2 is FQNEAQ (reference sequence). This CDR3 has 13 residues.

V is TRBV20-1 and J is TRBJ1-1; D gene ambiguous. Trimming removed 6 bases at V and 1 base at J, with 9 bases between. There are 12 residues in the CDR3. From germline, CDR1 is DFQATT and CDR2 SNEGSKA (reference sequence). Here the CDR3 reads CSALEQNTEAFF. The CDR3 bases are TGCAGTGCCCTAGAACAGAACACTGAAGCTTTCTTT.

This clonotype occurred many times. The rearrangement joins TRBV7-8 to TRBJ1-6; possible D gene TRBD1, 6 bases. This CDR3 spans 16 amino acids. Trimming took 5 bases from V and 7 from J, leaving 18 bases between them. The germline V gene encodes CDR1 SGHVS and CDR2 FQNEAQ. CDR3: CASSRGGGLGNSPLHF. DNA of the CDR3: TGTGCCAGCAGCCGCGGGGGCGGTTTGGGGAATTCACCCCTCCACTTT.

This clonotype was observed at least ten times. This CDR3 is CASSIGAAQDTQYF. The CDR3 DNA is TGTGCCAGCAGCATCGGGGCTGCCCAAGATACGCAGTATTTT. J is TRBJ2-3 and V is TRBV7-2; D is perhaps TRBD1 or TRBD2 (5 bases each). V lost 5 bases and J lost 5, with 14 bases in between. Looked up from germline, CDR1 is SGHTA and CDR2 is FQGNSA. This CDR3 comprises 14 residues.

J is TRBJ1-1 and V is TRBV7-8; D call uncertain. The CDR3 length is 15 residues. Trimming shortened V by 1 base and J by 5 bases, and 14 bases separated the two germline ends. CDR1 and CDR2 (germline): SGHVS, FQNEAQ. CDR3 sequence (DNA): TGTGCCAGCAGCTTAGGTGTTGATTTTCGAACTGAAGCTTTCTTT. Its protein is CASSLGVDFRTEAFF.

This clonotype was found a few times. V is TRBV2 and J is TRBJ1-5, with D tentatively TRBD1 (5 bases). The CDR3 loop spans 14 amino acids. Germline V lookup: CDR1 SNHLY, CDR2 FYNNEI. V was trimmed by 5 bases and J by 3 bases, leaving 11 bases between them. CDR3 sequence reads: CASSQKGLNQPQHF. The DNA of the CDR3 is TGTGCCAGCAGTCAAAAGGGGCTCAATCAGCCCCAGCATTTT. Full variable domain (outside the CDR3, taken from reference TRBV2 and TRBJ1-5): EPEVTQTPSHQVTQMGQEVILRCVPISNHLYFYWYRQILGQKVEFLVSFYNNEISEKSEIFDDQFSVERPDGSNFTLKIRSTKLEDSAMYFCASSQKGLNQPQHFGDGTRLSIL.

This clonotype turned up a few times. The chain recombines TRBV5-1 with TRBJ2-1; TRBD2 is a possible D gene (7 bases). The V end was cut by 6 bases, the J end by 7 bases, with 17 bases between. CDR3 size: 14 residues. Germline CDR1 is SGHRS and CDR2 is YFSETQ. The CDR3 nucleotides are TGCGCCAGCAATCCTAGCGGAAGGGGGAATGAGCAGTTCTTC. Amino acids: CASNPSGRGNEQFF.

This clonotype was recorded many times. This sequence joins TRBV6-5 and TRBJ2-3; no clear D. The CDR3 is 13 amino acids. V was pared by 2 bases and J by 1 base, with 4 bases between. From germline, CDR1 is MNHEY and CDR2 SVGAGI. The CDR3 bases are TGTGCCAGCAGTTACCTTCGCACAGATACGCAGTATTTT. Translated, it gives CASSYLRTDTQYF.

This clonotype was counted many times. V and J are TRBV7-6 and TRBJ2-5; D unclear. The CDR3 covers 13 residues. Germline CDR1 reads SGHVS; CDR2 reads FNYEAQ. Trimming took 3 bases from V and 2 from J, leaving 7 bases between them. The CDR3 region has the DNA TGTGCCAGCAGCTTCTCCGTTCAAGAGACCCAGTACTTC. Protein product: CASSFSVQETQYF.

In its sample, this clonotype was seen a few times. The chain has TRBV10-3 and TRBJ1-1, with D possibly matching TRBD1 (6 bases). The CDR3 consists of 16 residues. Germline V gene data show CDR1 as ENHRY and CDR2 as SYGVKD. V lost 4 bases and J lost 6, with 21 bases in between. This CDR3 reads CAISAAGAPVVSEAFF. CDR3 bases: TGTGCCATCAGTGCGGCAGGGGCCCCGGTGGTCTCTGAAGCTTTCTTT.